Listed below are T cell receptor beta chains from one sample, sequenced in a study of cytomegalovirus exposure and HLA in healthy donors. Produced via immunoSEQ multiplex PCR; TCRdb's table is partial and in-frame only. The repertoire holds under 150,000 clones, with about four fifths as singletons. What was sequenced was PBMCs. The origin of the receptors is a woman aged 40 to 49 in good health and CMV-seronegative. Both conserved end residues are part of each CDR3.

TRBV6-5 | CASSLRQEGYEQYF
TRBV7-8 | CASSSGLWADTEAFF
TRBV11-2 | CASSSGSTGELFF
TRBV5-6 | CASSRNGLAFNNEQFF
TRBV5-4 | CAIQASGTIERDTQYF
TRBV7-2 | CASSLIPTSVNEQFF
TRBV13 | CASSNRDRDYYGYTF
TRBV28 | CASSSPGLPSGYTF
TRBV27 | CASSLLGQDMGEGYGYTF
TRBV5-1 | CASRWVGGTDTQYF
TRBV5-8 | CASSLRRLAGTDTQYF
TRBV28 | CASKRSGRGYEQFF
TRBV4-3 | CASSQEGQSNEKLFF
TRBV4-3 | CASSQERGGVTEAFF
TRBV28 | CASSLQNNQPQHF
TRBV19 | CASSSDRDEQYF
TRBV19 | CATTPGGHPRGSNEQFF
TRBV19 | CASSTRTGKSGANVLTF
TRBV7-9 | CASSLSGTAHNEQFF
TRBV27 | CASGLSGGTLYEQYF
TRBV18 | CASSPQPSGNSYNEQFF
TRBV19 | CASSMYRQGRMNTEAFF
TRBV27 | CASSFRDRGGYGYTF
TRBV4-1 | CASAQLQGAEAFF
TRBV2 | CASSEGQGAHQPQHF
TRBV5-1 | CASSYDRGGEAFF
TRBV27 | CASSSRQGRSYEQYF
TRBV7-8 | CASSLSGRENTGELFF
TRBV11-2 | CASSQSPGYGYTF
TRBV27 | CASSFGQVSYNEQFF
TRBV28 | CASSFSGHSNQPQHF
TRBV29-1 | CSLREAGQETQYF
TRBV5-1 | CASSSPRTSTDTQYF
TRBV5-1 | CASSQGQGDTEAFF
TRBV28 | CASSLNLAGVGDTQYF
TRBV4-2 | CASSQDPGPGPQGQYF
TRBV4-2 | CASSQVGPGQRVERAFF
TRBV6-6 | CASSSPGLSETQYF
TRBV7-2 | CASSLQGARETQYF
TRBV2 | CASRTDSTYEQYF
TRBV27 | CASSFGGSNQPQHF
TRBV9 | CASSFRQGLYGYTF
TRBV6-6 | CASAGASGEGNQPQHF
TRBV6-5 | CASSYSTGSGYGYTF
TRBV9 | CASSPGTSGTLETQYF
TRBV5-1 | CASSFSPSAGATNEKLFF